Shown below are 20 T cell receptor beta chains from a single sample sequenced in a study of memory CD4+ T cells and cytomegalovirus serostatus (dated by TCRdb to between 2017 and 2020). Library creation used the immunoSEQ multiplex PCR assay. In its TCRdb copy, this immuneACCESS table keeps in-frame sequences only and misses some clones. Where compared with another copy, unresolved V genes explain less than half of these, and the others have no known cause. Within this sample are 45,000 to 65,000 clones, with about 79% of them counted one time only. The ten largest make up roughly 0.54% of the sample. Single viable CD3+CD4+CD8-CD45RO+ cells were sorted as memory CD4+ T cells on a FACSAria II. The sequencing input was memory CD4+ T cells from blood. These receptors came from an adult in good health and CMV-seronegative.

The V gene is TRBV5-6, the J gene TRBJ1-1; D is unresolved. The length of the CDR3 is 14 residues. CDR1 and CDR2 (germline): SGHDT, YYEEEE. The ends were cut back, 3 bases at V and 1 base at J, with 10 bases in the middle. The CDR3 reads CASSSTYRNTEAFF. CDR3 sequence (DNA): TGTGCCAGCAGCTCCACCTACAGGAACACTGAAGCTTTCTTT.

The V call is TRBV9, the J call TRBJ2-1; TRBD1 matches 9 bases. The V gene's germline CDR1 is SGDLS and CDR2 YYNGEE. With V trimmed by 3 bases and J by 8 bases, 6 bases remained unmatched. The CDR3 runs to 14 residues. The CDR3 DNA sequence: TGTGCCAGCAGCGACAGGGGGCGGGGTGATGAGCAGTTCTTC. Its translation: CASSDRGRGDEQFF.

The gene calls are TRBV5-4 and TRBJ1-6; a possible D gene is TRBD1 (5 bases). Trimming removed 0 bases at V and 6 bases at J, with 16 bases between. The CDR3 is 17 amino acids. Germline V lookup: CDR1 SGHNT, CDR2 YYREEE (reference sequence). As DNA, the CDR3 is TGTGCCAGCAGCTTGGAGAGGGGCCGACAGACTAATTCACCCCTCCACTTT. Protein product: CASSLERGRQTNSPLHF.

CDR3: CASSLLLQGRDYEQYF. CDR3 DNA: TGTGCCAGCAGTTTACTATTACAGGGAAGGGACTACGAGCAGTACTTC. The rearrangement links TRBV11-2 to TRBJ2-7; D is possibly TRBD1 (6 bases). Germline CDR1 is SGHAT and CDR2 is FQNNGV. The CDR3 contains 16 residues. V lost 6 bases, J lost 3 bases, and 21 bases lay in between.

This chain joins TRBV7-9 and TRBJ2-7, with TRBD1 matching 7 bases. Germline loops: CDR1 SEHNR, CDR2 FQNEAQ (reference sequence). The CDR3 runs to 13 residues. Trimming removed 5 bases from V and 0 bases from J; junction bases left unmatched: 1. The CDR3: CASSRQGSYEQYF. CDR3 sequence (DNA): TGTGCCAGCAGCCGACAGGGCTCCTACGAGCAGTACTTC.

CDR3 amino acids: CASSPRRGTEAFF. CDR3 DNA: TGTGCCAGCAGCCCTAGAAGGGGGACTGAAGCTTTCTTT. The rearrangement joins TRBV6-1 to TRBJ1-1; perhaps TRBD1 as D (6 bases). Trimming cost V 6 bases and J 5 bases, with 13 bases left between them. Germline CDR1 MNHNS, CDR2 SASEGT. This CDR3 is built from 13 residues.

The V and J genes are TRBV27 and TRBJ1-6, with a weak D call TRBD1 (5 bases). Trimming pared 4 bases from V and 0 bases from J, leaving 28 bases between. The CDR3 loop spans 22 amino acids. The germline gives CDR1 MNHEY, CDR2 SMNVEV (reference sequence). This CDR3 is CASSSRLPGIVPLSSYNSPLHF. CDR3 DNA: TGTGCCAGCAGTTCTCGACTCCCAGGGATTGTGCCACTAAGCTCCTATAATTCACCCCTCCACTTT.

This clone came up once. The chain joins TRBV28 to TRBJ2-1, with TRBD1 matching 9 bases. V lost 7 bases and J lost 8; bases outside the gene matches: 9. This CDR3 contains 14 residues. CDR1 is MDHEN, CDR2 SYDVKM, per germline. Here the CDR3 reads CASKTGQGVYEQFF. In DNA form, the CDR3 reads TGTGCCAGCAAGACGGGACAGGGTGTCTATGAGCAGTTCTTC.

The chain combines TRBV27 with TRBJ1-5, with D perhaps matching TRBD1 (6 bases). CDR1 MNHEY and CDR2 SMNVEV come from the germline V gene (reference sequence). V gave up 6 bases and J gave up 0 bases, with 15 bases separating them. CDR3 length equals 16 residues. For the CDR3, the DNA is TGTGCCAGCAGGCCGACAGGAGAGTATAGCAATCAGCCCCAGCATTTT. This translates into CASRPTGEYSNQPQHF.

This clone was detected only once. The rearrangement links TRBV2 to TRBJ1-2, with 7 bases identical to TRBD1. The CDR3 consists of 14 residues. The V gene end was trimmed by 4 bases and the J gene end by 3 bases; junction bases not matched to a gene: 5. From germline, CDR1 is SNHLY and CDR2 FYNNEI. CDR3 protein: CASSAEGADYGYTF. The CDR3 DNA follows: TGTGCCAGCAGTGCAGAGGGGGCTGACTATGGCTACACCTTC.

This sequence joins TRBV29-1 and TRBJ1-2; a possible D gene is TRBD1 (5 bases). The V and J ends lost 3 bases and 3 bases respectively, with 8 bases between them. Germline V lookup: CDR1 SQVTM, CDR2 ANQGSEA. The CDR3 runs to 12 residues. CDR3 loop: CSVDQGDYGYTF. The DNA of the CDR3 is TGCAGCGTTGACCAGGGAGACTATGGCTACACCTTC.

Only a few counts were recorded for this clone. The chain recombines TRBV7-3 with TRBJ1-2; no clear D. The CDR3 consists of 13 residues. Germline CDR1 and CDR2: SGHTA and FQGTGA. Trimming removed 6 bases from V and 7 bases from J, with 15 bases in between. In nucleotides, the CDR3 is TGTGCCAGCAGTCCAGACGGCCAAAGTGGCTACACCTTC. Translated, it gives CASSPDGQSGYTF.

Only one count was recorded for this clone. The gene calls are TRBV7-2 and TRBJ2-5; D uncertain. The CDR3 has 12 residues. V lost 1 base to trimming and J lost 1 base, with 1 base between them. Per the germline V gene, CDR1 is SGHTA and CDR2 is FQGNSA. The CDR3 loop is CASSLVQETQYF. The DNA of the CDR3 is TGTGCCAGCAGCTTAGTCCAAGAGACCCAGTACTTC.

The CDR3 sequence is CASTPTGGIVGEKLFF. CDR3 coding DNA: TGTGCCAGCACCCCTACAGGGGGAATAGTAGGTGAAAAACTGTTTTTT. V is TRBV28 and J is TRBJ1-4; 8 bases fit TRBD1. Germline trimming cut 7 bases from V and 7 bases from J; bases unmatched to any gene: 14. This CDR3 has 16 residues. Looked up from germline, CDR1 is MDHEN and CDR2 is SYDVKM.

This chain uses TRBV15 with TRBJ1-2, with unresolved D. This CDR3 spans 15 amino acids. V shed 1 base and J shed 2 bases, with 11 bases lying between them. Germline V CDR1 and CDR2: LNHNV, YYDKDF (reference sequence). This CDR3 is CATSRGGNINYGYTF. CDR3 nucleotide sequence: TGTGCCACCAGCAGAGGAGGGAATATCAACTATGGCTACACCTTC.

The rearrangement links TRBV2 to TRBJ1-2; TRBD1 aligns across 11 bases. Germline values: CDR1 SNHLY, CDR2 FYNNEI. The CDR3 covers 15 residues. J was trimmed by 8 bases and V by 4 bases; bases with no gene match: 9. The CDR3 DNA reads TGTGCCAGCAGTGTTTCAGGACAGGGGGCGCGGGGCTACACCTTC. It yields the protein CASSVSGQGARGYTF.

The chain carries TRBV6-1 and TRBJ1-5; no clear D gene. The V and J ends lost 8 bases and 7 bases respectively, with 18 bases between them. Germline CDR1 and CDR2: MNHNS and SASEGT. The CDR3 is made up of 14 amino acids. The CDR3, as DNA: TGTGCCAGCCGGGCCATCTCGAGGGTACAGCCCCAGCATTTT. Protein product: CASRAISRVQPQHF.

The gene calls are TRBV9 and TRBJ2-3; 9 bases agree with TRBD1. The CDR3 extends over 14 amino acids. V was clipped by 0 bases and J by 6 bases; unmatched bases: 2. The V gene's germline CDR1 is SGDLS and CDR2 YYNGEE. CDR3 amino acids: CASSVGQGGDTQYF. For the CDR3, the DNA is TGTGCCAGCAGCGTAGGACAGGGGGGCGATACGCAGTATTTT.

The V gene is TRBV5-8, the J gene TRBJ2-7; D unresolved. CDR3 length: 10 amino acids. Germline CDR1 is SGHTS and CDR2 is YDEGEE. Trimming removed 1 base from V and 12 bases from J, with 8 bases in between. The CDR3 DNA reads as TGTGCCAGCAGCTTGTACCGGGCGTACTTC. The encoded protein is CASSLYRAYF.

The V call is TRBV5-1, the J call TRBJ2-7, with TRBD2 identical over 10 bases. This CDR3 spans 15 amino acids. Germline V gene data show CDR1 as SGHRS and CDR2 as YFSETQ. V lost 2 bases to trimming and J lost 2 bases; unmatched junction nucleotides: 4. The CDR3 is CASSFLAGETYEQYF. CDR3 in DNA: TGCGCCAGCAGCTTCCTAGCGGGGGAGACCTACGAGCAGTACTTC.